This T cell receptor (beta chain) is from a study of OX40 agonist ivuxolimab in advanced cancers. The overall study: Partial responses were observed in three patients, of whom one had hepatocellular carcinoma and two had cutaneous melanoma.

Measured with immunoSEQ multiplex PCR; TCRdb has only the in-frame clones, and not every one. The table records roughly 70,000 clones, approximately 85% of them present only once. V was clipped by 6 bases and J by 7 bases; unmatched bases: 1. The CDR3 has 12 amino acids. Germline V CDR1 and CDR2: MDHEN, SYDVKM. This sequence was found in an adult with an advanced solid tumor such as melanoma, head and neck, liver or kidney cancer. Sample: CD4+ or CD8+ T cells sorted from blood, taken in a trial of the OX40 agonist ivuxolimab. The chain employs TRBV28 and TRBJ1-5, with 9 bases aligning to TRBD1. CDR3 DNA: TGTGCCAGCAGAACAGGGGGCCAGCCCCAGCATTTT. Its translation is CASRTGGQPQHF.